The source of this T cell receptor beta chain is a study of blood T cell repertoires in COVID-19. Study at large: COVID-19 samples, acute and convalescent, were from the United States, Italy and Spain.

Source study methods: Amplification from reference gene primers served as the basis for estimated nucleated cell counts. Assay used: immunoSEQ multiplex PCR; TCRdb lists only in-frame clones, some missing. The V and J calls and the clone size are those of that table, but D and trimming were determined from the DNA. The profile shows over 200,000 clones, approximately 80% of them singletons. CDR1 and CDR2 (germline): KGHDR, SFDVKD. The CDR3 spans 14 residues. Trimming took 6 bases from V and 1 from J, leaving 9 bases between them. Recruits, aged roughly 18 to 100 years, lived in 24 US areas. Sequenced material: PBMCs or T cells enriched from blood (not recorded which). The clonotype was recovered from a man between 60 and 75 years old who had recovered from COVID-19. The V gene is TRBV24-1, the J gene TRBJ2-1; TRBD1 is a possible D gene (5 bases). Here the CDR3 reads CATSRGQSYNEQFF. CDR3 bases: TGTGCCACCAGTAGGGGTCAATCCTACAATGAGCAGTTCTTC.